The 32 T cell receptor beta chains presented below share a single source sample, sequenced in a study of CD8 T cells in Susac syndrome. A quantity of about 0.5 to 1 ug RNA underwent reverse transcription using random hexamers. TCRdb reprocessed the immunoSEQ multiplex PCR reads with MiXCR, giving one entry per CDR3 protein. The sample lists some 68,000 distinct CDR3 sequences, 90% to 95% occurring once. Specimen: CD4+ T cells from PBMCs. The receptors were gathered from a human donor with Susac syndrome.

The chain is built from TRBV6-2 or TRBV6-3 and TRBJ1-5; TRBD1 matches at 7 bases. The V gene's germline CDR1 is MNHEY and CDR2 SVGEGT. Trimming at V came to 6 bases and at J to 3 bases, leaving 11 bases not matched to a gene. The length of the CDR3 is 16 residues. The DNA for the CDR3 is TGTGCCAGCAGCCCCCGGACAGGCCTTATCAATCAGCCCCAGCATTTT. This encodes CASSPRTGLINQPQHF.

This sequence joins TRBV4-1 and TRBJ2-7; tentative D call: TRBD1 (6 bases). The V and J ends lost 0 bases and 4 bases respectively, with 25 bases between them. The length of the CDR3 is 19 residues. Germline-derived CDR1 and CDR2 are MGHRA and YSYEKL. In DNA, the CDR3 is TGCGCCAGCAGCCAAGATGTCCCAGGGGAGACATCTTTTCTTTACGAGCAGTACTTC. This translates into CASSQDVPGETSFLYEQYF.

J is TRBJ2-1 and V is TRBV27; 14 positions agree with TRBD2. V shed 6 bases, J shed 1 base, and the junction held 5 bases outside the gene matches. Germline-derived CDR1 and CDR2 are MNHEY and SMNVEV (reference sequence). The CDR3 sequence is 17 residues long. CDR3 region: CASRTSGGAGSYNEQFF. For the CDR3, the DNA is TGTGCCAGCAGGACTAGCGGGGGGGCCGGGTCCTACAATGAGCAGTTCTTC.

The rearrangement joins TRBV7-3 to TRBJ2-3; 11 bases line up with TRBD2. Germline CDR1 SGHTA, CDR2 FQGTGA. The V and J ends lost 5 bases and 5 bases, in that order; junction bases with no gene match: 15. This CDR3 contains 18 residues. CDR3 nucleotide sequence: TGTGCCAGCAGCGGGAGCGTGCTAGCGGGGGGTAGCCTAGATACGCAGTATTTT. Protein sequence: CASSGSVLAGGSLDTQYF.

The chain recombines TRBV6-5 with TRBJ1-5, with 8 bases lining up with TRBD1. The CDR3 sequence is 13 residues long. CDR1 and CDR2 from the germline V gene are MNHEY and SVGAGI. V trimming: 8 bases; J trimming: 7 bases; junction bases outside the gene matches: 7. The CDR3 reads CASAPDRDQPQHF. The CDR3 nucleotides read TGTGCCAGCGCCCCGGACAGGGACCAGCCCCAGCATTTT.

The chain is built from TRBV7-2 and TRBJ2-1; 13 bases line up with TRBD2. This CDR3 has 15 residues. Germline CDR1 SGHTA, CDR2 FQGNSA. V dropped 4 bases and J dropped 14; count of bases not matched to a gene: 11. The CDR3 is CASSSSGLAGVREFF. The DNA for the CDR3 is TGTGCCAGCAGCTCTAGTGGACTAGCGGGGGTCCGAGAGTTCTTC. Based on the CDR3 plus reference TRBV7-2 and TRBJ2-1, the full variable domain is GAGVSQSPSNKVTEKGKDVELRCDPISGHTALYWYRQSLGQGLEFLIYFQGNSAPDKSGLPSDRFSAERTGGSVSTLTIQRTQQEDSAVYLCASSSSGLAGVREFFGPGTRLTVL.

The genes are TRBV2 and TRBJ1-4, with TRBD1 as a possible D gene (5 bases). V was shortened by 5 bases and J by 8 bases, with 18 bases between the two germline ends. CDR3 length equals 15 residues. From germline, CDR1 is SNHLY and CDR2 FYNNEI. The CDR3 loop is CASSKKNQGNEKLFF. The CDR3 DNA reads TGTGCCAGCAGTAAAAAAAACCAGGGAAACGAAAAACTGTTTTTT.

V is TRBV18 and J is TRBJ2-7, with 10 bases lining up with TRBD1. V shed 4 bases and J 4 bases; nucleotides not matched to a gene: 4. Germline V gives CDR1 KGHSH, CDR2 LQKENI. This CDR3 has 14 amino acids. CDR3: CASSLSGQGYEQYF. The CDR3 DNA reads as TGTGCCAGCTCACTATCGGGACAGGGGTACGAGCAGTACTTC. Full variable domain (rest looked up from reference TRBV18 and TRBJ2-7): NAGVMQNPRHLVRRRGQEARLRCSPMKGHSHVYWYRQLPEEGLKFMVYLQKENIIDESGMPKERFSAEFPKEGPSILRIQQVVRGDSAAYFCASSLSGQGYEQYFGPGTRLTVT.

The V and J genes are TRBV9 and TRBJ2-7, with unresolved D. Germline CDR1 SGDLS, CDR2 YYNGEE. The CDR3 is 15 residues long. V was cut by 0 bases and J by 6 bases, with 16 bases left in between. CDR3 sequence (DNA): TGTGCCAGCAGCGTAGCTTTGACTCAGCCCTCCGAGCAGTACTTC. Amino acid sequence: CASSVALTQPSEQYF.

The chain employs TRBV20-1 and TRBJ1-1, with a weak D call TRBD1 (6 bases). Germline V lookup: CDR1 DFQATT, CDR2 SNEGSKA (reference sequence). The length of the CDR3 is 14 residues. Trimming stripped 6 bases from V and 1 base from J, with 15 bases between. The CDR3 sequence is CSAARGQTNTEAFF. DNA for the CDR3: TGCAGTGCCGCGAGGGGACAAACGAACACTGAAGCTTTCTTT.

The genes are TRBV7-2 and TRBJ1-2; D gene uncertain. From germline, CDR1 is SGHTA and CDR2 FQGNSA. The CDR3 loop spans 11 amino acids. V was clipped by 0 bases and J by 8 bases, with 4 bases between them. CDR3 loop: CASSLAFGYTF. DNA for the CDR3: TGTGCCAGCAGCTTAGCGTTCGGCTACACCTTC.

This chain joins TRBV6-2 or TRBV6-3 and TRBJ1-5, with no clear D. This CDR3 has 13 amino acids. Trimming removed 6 bases from V and 0 bases from J, with 6 bases in between. Per germline, CDR1 MNHEY and CDR2 SVGEGT. Here the CDR3 reads CASRPSSNQPQHF. The CDR3 coding sequence is TGTGCCAGCAGGCCTAGTAGCAATCAGCCCCAGCATTTT.

The table lists this clonotype with a count of one. The V gene is TRBV29-1, the J gene TRBJ2-7; D may match TRBD1 or TRBD2 (5 bases each). This CDR3 has 13 amino acids. With 5 bases removed from V and 0 bases from J, the gap between germline ends came to 11 bases. Germline V gene data show CDR1 as SQVTM and CDR2 as ANQGSEA. The CDR3 is CSVLRGDSYEQYF. The DNA for the CDR3 is TGCAGCGTTCTACGAGGGGACTCCTACGAGCAGTACTTC.

This chain links TRBV7-6 with TRBJ2-5; D is unresolved. The CDR3 is 15 amino acids. In germline, CDR1 is SGHVS, CDR2 FNYEAQ. The V and J ends lost 1 base and 4 bases respectively, with 13 bases between them. CDR3 sequence reads: CASSLGTTWGETQYF. CDR3 nucleotide sequence: TGTGCCAGCAGCTTAGGGACGACCTGGGGAGAGACCCAGTACTTC. The variable domain in full, completed from reference TRBV7-6 and TRBJ2-5, reads GAGVSQSPRYKVTKRGQDVALRCDPISGHVSLYWYRQALGQGPEFLTYFNYEAQQDKSGLPNDRFSAERPEGSISTLTIQRTEQRDSAMYRCASSLGTTWGETQYFGPGTRLLVL.

V and J are TRBV6-5 and TRBJ1-2; TRBD1 matches 7 bases. Trimming took 5 bases from V and 0 from J; bases not matched to a gene: 6. The CDR3 spans 15 residues. CDR1 MNHEY and CDR2 SVGAGI come from the germline V gene. The CDR3 coding sequence is TGTGCCAGCAGTCGACAGGGCCATTCTAACTATGGCTACACCTTC. This translates into CASSRQGHSNYGYTF.

The chain employs TRBV4-1 and TRBJ2-2, with 10 positions matching TRBD2. Germline CDR1 reads MGHRA; CDR2 reads YSYEKL. The CDR3 contains 21 residues. V shed 1 base, J shed 0 bases, and the junction held 14 bases outside the gene matches. CDR3 residues: CASSQGGFVSGGAANTGELFF. CDR3 nucleotides: TGCGCCAGCAGCCAAGGAGGCTTCGTGAGCGGGGGGGCCGCGAACACCGGGGAGCTGTTTTTT.

The genes are TRBV20-1 and TRBJ2-7; D might be TRBD1 (6 bases). Trimming took 5 bases from V and 6 from J, leaving 14 bases between them. In germline, CDR1 is DFQATT, CDR2 SNEGSKA (reference sequence). The CDR3 has 12 residues. Here the CDR3 DNA reads TGCAGTGCTGCCTACAGGGAAAGCGAGCAGTACTTC. This encodes CSAAYRESEQYF.

In its sample, this clonotype was seen once. The CDR3 here is CSVDVQGAVGYTF. The CDR3 DNA follows: TGCAGCGTTGATGTTCAGGGGGCGGTCGGCTACACCTTC. The chain recombines TRBV29-1 with TRBJ1-2; 8 nucleotides line up with TRBD1. J gave up 8 bases and V 3 bases, and 8 bases lay outside the gene matches. CDR3 length: 13 amino acids. The germline V gene encodes CDR1 SQVTM and CDR2 ANQGSEA.

V is TRBV7-2 and J is TRBJ2-1; D possibly corresponds to TRBD2 (5 bases). Germline V gives CDR1 SGHTA, CDR2 FQGNSA. V was trimmed by 2 bases and J by 12 bases, leaving 14 bases between them. The CDR3 covers 13 residues. The CDR3 reads CASSLTQTIGQFF. DNA for the CDR3: TGTGCCAGCAGCTTAACGCAGACTATTGGGCAGTTCTTC. Full variable domain (rest looked up from reference TRBV7-2 and TRBJ2-1): GAGVSQSPSNKVTEKGKDVELRCDPISGHTALYWYRQSLGQGLEFLIYFQGNSAPDKSGLPSDRFSAERTGGSVSTLTIQRTQQEDSAVYLCASSLTQTIGQFFGPGTRLTVL.

This clonotype was detected once. V usage is TRBV5-4 and J usage is TRBJ1-5; D might be TRBD1 (5 bases). This CDR3 comprises 14 residues. Germline V gives CDR1 SGHNT, CDR2 YYREEE (reference sequence). Trimming removed 3 bases from V and 3 bases from J, with 10 bases in between. This chain's CDR3 is CASSSGGTNQPQHF. CDR3 bases: TGTGCCAGCAGCTCGGGGGGGACCAATCAGCCCCAGCATTTT.

The chain joins TRBV10-3 to TRBJ2-7; D remains ambiguous. The CDR3 runs 12 residues. V was trimmed by 2 bases and J by 5 bases, leaving 7 bases between them. CDR1 and CDR2 (germline): ENHRY, SYGVKD. Here the CDR3 reads CAISEVVHEQYF. CDR3 in DNA: TGTGCCATCAGTGAGGTGGTACACGAGCAGTACTTC.

V usage is TRBV12-3 or TRBV12-4 and J usage is TRBJ1-6; TRBD1 aligns across 8 bases. CDR3 length: 16 amino acids. V gave up 7 bases and J gave up 11 bases; unmatched junction bases: 16. The CDR3 loop reads CASTSARGTGRAPLHF. Written as DNA, the CDR3 is TGTGCCAGCACCTCAGCTCGGGGGACAGGACGCGCACCCCTCCACTTT.

J is TRBJ2-3 and V is TRBV7-9, with 7 bases matching TRBD2. Trimming at V came to 5 bases and at J to 0 bases, leaving 2 bases not matched to a gene. Germline V CDR1 and CDR2: SEHNR, FQNEAQ (reference sequence). The CDR3 covers 14 residues. CDR3 region: CASSVGGSTDTQYF. DNA of the CDR3: TGTGCCAGCAGCGTGGGGGGGAGCACAGATACGCAGTATTTT.

The V gene is TRBV20-1, the J gene TRBJ2-7; no clear D. V lost 1 base, J lost 0 bases, and 25 bases lay in between. This CDR3 has 19 amino acids. The germline gives CDR1 DFQATT, CDR2 SNEGSKA (reference sequence). CDR3 in DNA: TGCAGTGCTAGAGTCCCGAGTAAGGGCTGGGTGGGAAGCTCCTACGAGCAGTACTTC. Amino acid sequence: CSARVPSKGWVGSSYEQYF.

The V call is TRBV4-1, the J call TRBJ2-3; TRBD2 aligns across 11 bases. V lost 4 bases, J lost 1 base, and 7 bases stayed unmatched. Germline values: CDR1 MGHRA, CDR2 YSYEKL. The CDR3 length is 17 residues. As DNA, the CDR3 is TGCGCCAGCAGCCTTGGCCTAGCGGGGGGCCGCACAGATACGCAGTATTTT. The encoded protein is CASSLGLAGGRTDTQYF.

The V gene is TRBV30, the J gene TRBJ1-1; no firm D call. CDR1 and CDR2 from the germline V gene are GTSNPN and SVGIG (reference sequence). The length of the CDR3 is 11 residues. Trimming shortened V by 4 bases and J by 0 bases, and 3 bases separated the two germline ends. DNA for the CDR3: TGTGCCTGGAAGGTGAACACTGAAGCTTTCTTT. As protein: CAWKVNTEAFF.

CDR3 residues: CATSDWGAQTDTQYF. The CDR3 DNA sequence: TGTGCCACCAGTGATTGGGGGGCACAGACAGATACGCAGTATTTT. The V and J genes are TRBV24-1 and TRBJ2-3; tentatively, D is TRBD1 or TRBD2 (6 bases each). The length of the CDR3 is 15 residues. Trimming left V 2 bases short and J 3 bases short, with 11 bases between. The germline V gene encodes CDR1 KGHDR and CDR2 SFDVKD.

The chain links TRBV30 to TRBJ2-1; TRBD2 matches at 11 bases. CDR3 length equals 16 residues. V dropped 2 bases and J dropped 12; count of bases not matched to a gene: 15. Germline CDR1 and CDR2: GTSNPN and SVGIG (reference sequence). CDR3 bases: TGTGCCTGGAGTTTGTACGTGGCTAGCGGGGGGCAGGGGCAGTTCTTC. It specifies CAWSLYVASGGQGQFF. The full variable domain, completed using reference TRBV30 and TRBJ2-1, is SQTIHQWPATLVQPVGSPLSLECTVEGTSNPNLYWYRQAAGRGLQLLFYSVGIGQISSEVPQNLSASRPQDRQFILSSKKLLLSDSGFYLCAWSLYVASGGQGQFFGPGTRLTVL.

The chain employs TRBV27 and TRBJ1-2; D perhaps matches TRBD1 (5 bases). There are 14 residues in the CDR3. Germline loops: CDR1 MNHEY, CDR2 SMNVEV (reference sequence). V was clipped by 3 bases and J by 6 bases, with 14 bases between them. DNA for the CDR3: TGTGCCAGCAGTTTCCGTCCAGGGAGCAATGGCTACACCTTC. This codes for CASSFRPGSNGYTF.

A few counts support this clonotype. The chain joins TRBV6-2 or TRBV6-3 to TRBJ2-4; either TRBD1 or TRBD2 may fit D (6 bases each). The CDR3 contains 18 residues. Germline CDR1 MNHEY, CDR2 SVGEGT. The germline V and J ends were trimmed by 0 bases and 0 bases, with 15 bases remaining between them. The CDR3 DNA reads as TGTGCCAGCAGTTACTCAAGGGGGGAACCCATAGCCAAAAACATTCAGTACTTC. It specifies CASSYSRGEPIAKNIQYF.

The chain combines TRBV3-1 with TRBJ2-3; 8 nucleotides match TRBD1. Germline-derived CDR1 and CDR2 are LGHDT and YNNKEL (reference sequence). CDR3 length: 15 amino acids. J lost 4 bases, V lost 3 bases, and 6 bases had no gene match. The CDR3 DNA reads as TGTGCCAGCAGCCACCTCGACAGGGGTCCAGATACGCAGTATTTT. Protein product: CASSHLDRGPDTQYF.

V usage is TRBV5-1 and J usage is TRBJ1-2; D remains unclear. The germline V gene has CDR1 SGHRS and CDR2 YFSETQ. This CDR3 is 14 amino acids long. Trimming removed 0 bases at V and 7 bases at J, with 13 bases between. The CDR3 bases are TGCGCCAGCAGCTTGGGTCCGCTTAAGGGTGGCTACACCTTC. It translates to CASSLGPLKGGYTF.